This TCR beta chain was identified in a study of blood T cell repertoires in COVID-19. Overall study: Researchers got acute and convalescent COVID-19 samples from the United States, Italy and Spain.

CDR3 length: 11 residues. The V gene lost 1 base and the J gene lost 6 bases, with 2 bases spanning the gap. Germline V lookup: CDR1 MGHRA, CDR2 YSYEKL. Measured with immunoSEQ multiplex PCR; TCRdb has only the in-frame clones, and not every one. Here the sample spans about 95,000 clones, under 90% being singletons. The clonotype originates from a human donor in a cohort sampled during active COVID-19. The sample taken for sequencing was peripheral blood. The genes are TRBV4-1 and TRBJ2-3; D not certain. The CDR3 reads CASSQADTQYF. For the CDR3, the DNA is TGCGCCAGCAGCCAAGCGGATACGCAGTATTTT.